This T cell receptor (beta chain) is from a study of identical twins. TCRdb reanalysed the 5' RACE reads using MiXCR and keeps one entry per CDR3 protein. In the table there are 500,000 or so distinct CDR3 sequences, 14% of which are singletons. General study results and limits: Abundant beta clonotypes from cord blood had fewer insertions, unlike memory repertoires, which showed none. It was possible that invariant MAIT and iNKT cells partly confounded the zero-insertion analyses.

On this clonotype: No antigen is known for it.

The CDR3 contains 12 residues. Germline V gene lookup returns CDR1 MNHNY and CDR2 SVGAGI (reference sequence). Trimming pared 8 bases from V and 8 bases from J, leaving 15 bases between. These data also featured in a second study, about yellow fever vaccine responses in identical twins.

This chain connects TRBV6-6 to TRBJ1-1, with D tentatively TRBD1 (6 bases). The origin of this receptor is a woman aged 18-35 years in good health. Sequenced sample: CD4+ T cells sorted from blood. For the CDR3, the DNA is TGTGCCAGCGACCGGACAGAGGGGGAAGCTTTCTTT. It yields the protein CASDRTEGEAFF.